This is a list of T cell receptor beta chains from one sample in a study of blood T cell repertoires in COVID-19. This table comes from immunoSEQ multiplex PCR, and its TCRdb copy is limited to in-frame clones, with some not included. The data show about 400,000 clones, over 75% seen once. The source material was PBMCs or T cells enriched from blood (not recorded which). These receptors originate from a woman in her thirties with acute COVID-19. Each CDR3 is given with its conserved first and last residue. A D gene is named only where the DNA matches it firmly. Size values are once, few and many counts, or a class for expanded clones, and some rows have none.

V gene: TRBV9; clone size: .; J gene: TRBJ1-1; D gene: .; CDR3 DNA: TGTGCCAGCAGCGTAGGGACAGACACTGAAGCTTTCTTT; CDR3 protein: CASSVGTDTEAFF
V gene: TRBV27; clone size: .; J gene: TRBJ1-1; D gene: .; CDR3 DNA: TGTGCCAGCAGTTTGGCAGGGACAAACACTGAAGCTTTCTTT; CDR3 protein: CASSLAGTNTEAFF
V gene: TRBV30; clone size: .; J gene: TRBJ2-1; D gene: .; CDR3 DNA: TGTGCCTGGAGCGAACGGGGGGCAGCCTACAATGAGCAGTTCTTC; CDR3 protein: CAWSERGAAYNEQFF
V gene: TRBV11-2; clone size: .; J gene: TRBJ2-3; D gene: TRBD2; CDR3 DNA: TGTGCCAGCAGCCCTCTAGCGGGGGGGCCTTTTAGCACAGATACGCAGTATTTT; CDR3 protein: CASSPLAGGPFSTDTQYF
V gene: TRBV27; clone size: .; J gene: TRBJ2-3; D gene: .; CDR3 DNA: TGTGCCAGCAGTCCGAGATCCTCGAGTAGCACAGATACGCAGTATTTT; CDR3 protein: CASSPRSSSSTDTQYF
V gene: TRBV6-5; clone size: .; J gene: TRBJ1-3; D gene: TRBD1; CDR3 DNA: TGTGCCAGCGTGGAGGGGGACAGGGCTGGAAACACCATATATTTT; CDR3 protein: CASVEGDRAGNTIYF
V gene: TRBV5-8; clone size: .; J gene: TRBJ2-3; D gene: TRBD2; CDR3 DNA: TGTGCCAGCAGCTTACCACGACGGCTAGCGGGGTTCTTAGTTACGCAGTATTTT; CDR3 protein: CASSLPRRLAGFLVTQYF
V gene: TRBV14; clone size: .; J gene: TRBJ2-5; D gene: TRBD1; CDR3 DNA: TGTGCCAGCAGCCCCCGGGACAGTTACGAGACCCAGTACTTC; CDR3 protein: CASSPRDSYETQYF
V gene: TRBV5-1; clone size: .; J gene: TRBJ1-1; D gene: .; CDR3 DNA: TGCGCCAGCAGCTCGGACCTGCCGGGAACTGAAGCTTTCTTT; CDR3 protein: CASSSDLPGTEAFF
V gene: TRBV19; clone size: .; J gene: TRBJ2-2; D gene: TRBD1; CDR3 DNA: TGTGCCAGTAGGAGACAGGGTATGAACACCGGGGAGCTGTTTTTT; CDR3 protein: CASRRQGMNTGELFF
V gene: TRBV27; clone size: .; J gene: TRBJ1-6; D gene: .; CDR3 DNA: TGTGCCAGCAGTTTATTGTCGGGAGCCAGCAATTCACCCCTCCACTTT; CDR3 protein: CASSLLSGASNSPLHF
V gene: TRBV7-9; clone size: .; J gene: TRBJ1-1; D gene: .; CDR3 DNA: TGTGCCAGCAGCTTAGAAGCCACAGGGTCCGCTTTCTTT; CDR3 protein: CASSLEATGSAFF
V gene: TRBV11-2; clone size: .; J gene: TRBJ2-3; D gene: .; CDR3 DNA: TGTGCCAGCAGACTACAGGGAGATACGCAGTATTTT; CDR3 protein: CASRLQGDTQYF
V gene: TRBV7-2; clone size: few; J gene: TRBJ1-1; D gene: TRBD1; CDR3 DNA: TGTGCCAGCAGCCCAAGGACAGGGGGCACTGAAGCTTTCTTT; CDR3 protein: CASSPRTGGTEAFF
V gene: TRBV29-1; clone size: .; J gene: TRBJ1-1; D gene: .; CDR3 DNA: TGCAGCGTTGTCCTCGGGGGGCTGACTGAAGCTTTCTTT; CDR3 protein: CSVVLGGLTEAFF
V gene: TRBV7-3; clone size: .; J gene: TRBJ2-5; D gene: .; CDR3 DNA: TGTGCCAGCAGCCAAAGTCGGGACACTCAAGAGACCCAGTACTTC; CDR3 protein: CASSQSRDTQETQYF
V gene: TRBV5-1; clone size: .; J gene: TRBJ2-2; D gene: .; CDR3 DNA: TGCGCCAGCAGCTTGGACCCTCCTAGATCCGGGGAGCTGTTTTTT; CDR3 protein: CASSLDPPRSGELFF
V gene: TRBV7-3; clone size: .; J gene: TRBJ2-2; D gene: .; CDR3 DNA: TGTGCCAGCAGCTTACTTCCAGGGCACACCGGGGAGCTGTTTTTT; CDR3 protein: CASSLLPGHTGELFF
V gene: TRBV14; clone size: .; J gene: TRBJ1-2; D gene: .; CDR3 DNA: TGTGCCAGCAGCCAAGATCAACAGTTCTATGGCTACACCTTC; CDR3 protein: CASSQDQQFYGYTF
V gene: TRBV4-2; clone size: many; J gene: TRBJ2-3; D gene: TRBD2; CDR3 DNA: TGTGCCAGCAGCCAAGAATCAGCGGGGGGGCCAGATACGCAGTATTTT; CDR3 protein: CASSQESAGGPDTQYF
V gene: TRBV5-8; clone size: .; J gene: TRBJ1-2; D gene: TRBD1; CDR3 DNA: TGTGCCAGCAGCTTGGTCATCGGGACAGGGAACGCCTATGGCTACACCTTC; CDR3 protein: CASSLVIGTGNAYGYTF
V gene: TRBV5-1; clone size: .; J gene: TRBJ1-4; D gene: TRBD1; CDR3 DNA: TGCGCCAGCAGCGAGGGACAGGGCTTTTCAACTAATGAAAAACTGTTTTTT; CDR3 protein: CASSEGQGFSTNEKLFF
V gene: TRBV12-3/TRBV12-4; clone size: few; J gene: TRBJ1-1; D gene: TRBD1; CDR3 DNA: TGTGCCAGCAGTCCCGAGACAGGGGGAGCTTTCTTT; CDR3 protein: CASSPETGGAFF
V gene: TRBV5-6; clone size: .; J gene: TRBJ1-5; D gene: .; CDR3 DNA: TGTGCCAGCAGCTTGGGGGGGCTCGGGCAGCCCCAGCATTTT; CDR3 protein: CASSLGGLGQPQHF
V gene: TRBV19; clone size: .; J gene: TRBJ1-4; D gene: .; CDR3 DNA: TGTGCCAGTAGTACCTTCGGACGGGGTAATGAAAAACTGTTTTTT; CDR3 protein: CASSTFGRGNEKLFF
V gene: TRBV18; clone size: .; J gene: TRBJ2-6; D gene: TRBD2; CDR3 DNA: TGTGCCAGCTCACCGCGGGGGAGCTCTGGGGCCAACGTCCTGACTTTC; CDR3 protein: CASSPRGSSGANVLTF
V gene: TRBV15; clone size: .; J gene: TRBJ2-7; D gene: .; CDR3 DNA: TGTGCCACCAGCAGAGCTCCCTACGAGCAGTACTTC; CDR3 protein: CATSRAPYEQYF
V gene: TRBV6-2/TRBV6-3; clone size: few; J gene: TRBJ2-1; D gene: .; CDR3 DNA: TGTGCCAGCAGCCGGGAGAGGGGGGGCAATGAGCAGTTCTTC; CDR3 protein: CASSRERGGNEQFF
V gene: TRBV7-9; clone size: .; J gene: TRBJ2-2; D gene: TRBD2; CDR3 DNA: TGTGCCAGCAGCTCTACTAGCGGGGTGAACACCGGGGAGCTGTTTTTT; CDR3 protein: CASSSTSGVNTGELFF
V gene: TRBV6-4; clone size: many; J gene: TRBJ2-3; D gene: .; CDR3 DNA: TGTGCCAGCAGTGACCAGGGTGCGGTCCCCACAGATACGCAGTATTTT; CDR3 protein: CASSDQGAVPTDTQYF
V gene: TRBV29-1; clone size: .; J gene: TRBJ1-2; D gene: .; CDR3 DNA: TGCAGCATTATGCACCCGACAGAAAACTATGGCTACACCTTC; CDR3 protein: CSIMHPTENYGYTF
V gene: TRBV5-1; clone size: .; J gene: TRBJ1-1; D gene: .; CDR3 DNA: TGCGCCAGCAGCTTGGGGGCAGGGATGAACACTGAAGCTTTCTTT; CDR3 protein: CASSLGAGMNTEAFF
V gene: TRBV2; clone size: .; J gene: TRBJ2-5; D gene: TRBD1; CDR3 DNA: TGTGCCAGCTGCTCCTGCGGGACAGGGCAAGAGACCCAGTACTTC; CDR3 protein: CASCSCGTGQETQYF
V gene: TRBV5-1; clone size: few; J gene: TRBJ1-5; D gene: .; CDR3 DNA: TGCGCCAGCAGCCCCGGAGAAAATAGCAATCAGCCCCAGCATTTT; CDR3 protein: CASSPGENSNQPQHF
V gene: TRBV2; clone size: .; J gene: TRBJ1-4; D gene: TRBD1; CDR3 DNA: TGTGCCAGCAGCTCCGGGACAGCAATTGAAAAACTGTTTTTT; CDR3 protein: CASSSGTAIEKLFF
V gene: TRBV19; clone size: .; J gene: TRBJ2-6; D gene: .; CDR3 DNA: TGTGCCAGTAGTATAGCCGGCAGGGCCCAGGCTGGGGCCAACGTCCTGACTTTC; CDR3 protein: CASSIAGRAQAGANVLTF
V gene: TRBV30; clone size: .; J gene: TRBJ2-7; D gene: TRBD2; CDR3 DNA: TGTGCCTGGAGTGTAAGGGGAGGCGGGGGGGCCTACGAGCAGTACTTC; CDR3 protein: CAWSVRGGGGAYEQYF
V gene: TRBV7-9; clone size: .; J gene: TRBJ2-3; D gene: .; CDR3 DNA: TGTGCCAGCAGCTCCGGACAATCAAGCACAGATACGCAGTATTTT; CDR3 protein: CASSSGQSSTDTQYF
V gene: TRBV11-3; clone size: .; J gene: TRBJ1-6; D gene: .; CDR3 DNA: TGTGCCAGCAGCTTCGGCGGGACGGGTAATTCACCCCTCCACTTT; CDR3 protein: CASSFGGTGNSPLHF
V gene: TRBV5-1; clone size: .; J gene: TRBJ1-5; D gene: .; CDR3 DNA: TGCGCCAGCAGCTTGGATCCGGATCAGCCCCAGCATTTT; CDR3 protein: CASSLDPDQPQHF
V gene: TRBV19; clone size: .; J gene: TRBJ2-7; D gene: .; CDR3 DNA: TGTGCCAGTAGTATAAGTCAGACAGGTTCCTACGAGCAGTACTTC; CDR3 protein: CASSISQTGSYEQYF
V gene: TRBV7-3; clone size: once; J gene: TRBJ2-3; D gene: TRBD2; CDR3 DNA: TGTGCCAGCAGCTTAAGCGGGGGGATAGATACGCAGTATTTT; CDR3 protein: CASSLSGGIDTQYF
V gene: TRBV29-1; clone size: .; J gene: TRBJ1-1; D gene: TRBD1; CDR3 DNA: TGCAGCGTTGAAGCCCGGACAGGGGCAGGCGAAGCTTTCTTT; CDR3 protein: CSVEARTGAGEAFF
V gene: TRBV21-1; clone size: .; J gene: TRBJ2-3; D gene: .; CDR3 DNA: TGTGCCAGCAGCAAAGAAGCGGGGGGGCCCCAAGATACGCAGTATTTT; CDR3 protein: CASSKEAGGPQDTQYF